The rows below give T cell receptor beta chains drawn from one sample of a study of blood T cell repertoires in COVID-19. The protocol was immunoSEQ multiplex PCR, while the TCRdb copy is restricted to in-frame clones and leaves out a portion. The top ten clones hold around 9% of a sample with over 55,000 clones, around nine tenths of them seen once. Sequenced input: peripheral blood. Receptor source: a human donor in a cohort sampled during active COVID-19. The CDR3 runs from the conserved cysteine through the conserved F or W. Fields, in order: J gene, V gene, D gene, clone size, CDR3 DNA, CDR3 protein. D genes are given only for firm matches. Clone size is not always given. Where it is, it says once, few, many or a class for expanded clones.

>TRBJ1-1|TRBV10-3|TRBD1|-
TGTGCCATCAGACGACAGGGAAACACTGAAGCTTTCTTT
CAIRRQGNTEAFF
>TRBJ2-5|TRBV13|TRBD1|-
TGTGCCAGCAGCTTAGTCTCCGGGACAGGGCCAGAGACCCAGTACTTC
CASSLVSGTGPETQYF
>TRBJ1-5|TRBV30|-|-
TGTGCCTGGAGTCTTGGACTGGGACAACAGCCCCAGCATTTT
CAWSLGLGQQPQHF
>TRBJ2-7|TRBV11-2|TRBD1|-
TGTGCCAGCAGCTTAGAAACCGGGTGGGCCAGGGGGCCGGTCGAGCAGTACTTC
CASSLETGWARGPVEQYF
>TRBJ1-1|TRBV27|-|-
TGTGCCAGCAGTTTATATTTGGCAGGGAAGGGGACTGAAGCTTTCTTT
CASSLYLAGKGTEAFF
>TRBJ2-7|TRBV6-5|TRBD1|-
TGTGCCAGCAGTTACGGGGGACAGGGAACGGGTGAGCAGTACTTC
CASSYGGQGTGEQYF
>TRBJ2-1|TRBV5-1|TRBD1|-
TGCGCCAGCAGCTCGCATCCCCGCGGACAGGGCAATGAGCAGTTCTTC
CASSSHPRGQGNEQFF
>TRBJ1-1|TRBV9|-|-
TGTGCCAGCGGCCGAATCGGAGATCGCACTGAAGCTTTCTTT
CASGRIGDRTEAFF
>TRBJ1-1|TRBV19|-|-
TGTGCCAGTAGTATAGATCGGGAAGGAGGGGCTTTCTTT
CASSIDREGGAFF
>TRBJ1-6|TRBV6-4|TRBD1|-
TGTGCCAGCAGTGACTCTCCAGGGGGCAATTCACCCCTCCACTTT
CASSDSPGGNSPLHF
>TRBJ2-7|TRBV29-1|-|few
TGCAGCGTCACCGGGACACAAAGTTCCAACGAGCAGTACTTC
CSVTGTQSSNEQYF
>TRBJ1-1|TRBV5-1|TRBD1|-
TGCGCCAGCAGCCCCGGGACAGGTACAATGAACACTGAAGCTTTCTTT
CASSPGTGTMNTEAFF
>TRBJ2-7|TRBV7-3|-|-
TGTGCCAGCAGCAAAAGCGGATCCTACGAGCAGTACTTC
CASSKSGSYEQYF
>TRBJ1-6|TRBV19|TRBD1|-
TGTGCCAGTGGACAGGAAGGGGTTTCACCCCTCCACTTT
CASGQEGVSPLHF
>TRBJ1-4|TRBV29-1|-|-
TGCAGCGTGTCATCCGGGTCCCAATGGCACTTT
CSVSSGSQWHF
>TRBJ2-7|TRBV6-5|TRBD2|-
TGTGCCAGCAGTTCTACCGGGGGGTACGAGCAGTACTTC
CASSSTGGYEQYF
>TRBJ2-7|TRBV14|TRBD1|once
TGTGCCAGTCTGCCCGGGACAGGCTCCTACGAGCAGTACTTC
CASLPGTGSYEQYF
>TRBJ1-2|TRBV4-1|TRBD1|-
TGCGCCAGCAGCCAGGAAACAGGGGGTCTCTCCTATGGCTACACCTTC
CASSQETGGLSYGYTF
>TRBJ2-6|TRBV10-3|-|-
TGTGCCATCAGTGAGTCGGGGGGAACCAGGACTGGGGCCAACGTCCTGACTTTC
CAISESGGTRTGANVLTF
>TRBJ1-3|TRBV2|-|-
TGTGCCAGCACCAGCAAGGGGGGGGTATTGACCGCAAGCTCTGGAAACACCATATATTTT
CASTSKGGVLTASSGNTIYF
>TRBJ1-5|TRBV30|-|-
TGTGCCTGGAGTGGCGATGGTAGCAATCAGCCCCAGCATTTT
CAWSGDGSNQPQHF
>TRBJ1-2|TRBV6-6|-|-
TGTGCCAGCTACATGGGGCAGGGGCATGGCTACACCTTC
CASYMGQGHGYTF
>TRBJ2-7|TRBV30|TRBD1|few
TGTGCCCGGGGACAGGGGGGAACCTACGAGCAGTACTTC
CARGQGGTYEQYF
>TRBJ1-1|TRBV5-1|-|-
TGCGCCAGCAGCTCCCCAGGGGAACGAAGCTTGATGAACACTGAAGCTTTCTTT
CASSSPGERSLMNTEAFF
>TRBJ2-5|TRBV27|-|-
TGTGCCAGCAGCGGAAGTTTGGGGCGGGAGACCCAGTACTTC
CASSGSLGRETQYF
>TRBJ2-3|TRBV6-4|TRBD1|-
TGTGCCAGCAGCGAAGGACAGGGGGCGACAGATACGCAGTATTTT
CASSEGQGATDTQYF
>TRBJ1-2|TRBV11-2|-|-
TGTGCCAGCAGCTCTGGAGGGCCCCCCACCTTC
CASSSGGPPTF
>TRBJ2-3|TRBV4-3|TRBD1|-
TGCGCCAGCAGCCAATTTGGACAGGGAGCAGATACGCAGTATTTT
CASSQFGQGADTQYF
>TRBJ2-7|TRBV11-2|-|-
TGTGCCAGCAGCTCCATACGGACTTACGAGCAGTACTTC
CASSSIRTYEQYF
>TRBJ1-1|TRBV7-8|TRBD1|-
TGTGCCAGCAGCTTAGTGTCCCGGGACAGGGGGTACGACACTGAAGCTTTCTTT
CASSLVSRDRGYDTEAFF
>TRBJ2-7|TRBV7-8|-|-
TGTGCCAGCAGCTTAGCTTATTCGGGTCGCGAGCAGTACTTC
CASSLAYSGREQYF
>TRBJ2-2|TRBV9|-|once
TGTGCCAGCAGCGTAGGGGGGGACACCGGGGAGCTGTTTTTT
CASSVGGDTGELFF
>TRBJ2-5|TRBV27|TRBD2|-
TGTGCCAGCAGTCCTAGCGGGGGGGCGGAGACCCAGTACTTC
CASSPSGGAETQYF
>TRBJ2-5|TRBV14|TRBD2|-
TGTGCCAGCAGCCGAAACGGGGGGGGCCGGGTAGAGACCCAGTACTTC
CASSRNGGGRVETQYF
>TRBJ1-2|TRBV29-1|TRBD1|-
TGCAGCGTTCCGGGACAGGGAAGCACTAACTATGGCTACACCTTC
CSVPGQGSTNYGYTF
>TRBJ2-6|TRBV2|TRBD2|few
TGTGCCAGCAGGCCGACTAGCGGGGGTACCTCTGGGGCCAACGTCCTGACTTTC
CASRPTSGGTSGANVLTF
>TRBJ1-1|TRBV11-2|-|-
TGTGCCAGCAGCTCTCGGACAGCAGCGAGCACTGAAGCTTTCTTT
CASSSRTAASTEAFF
>TRBJ1-5|TRBV28|TRBD1|-
TGTGCCAGCAGCCGGGACAGGGGGTTCACTTTGGACAATCAGCCCCAGCATTTT
CASSRDRGFTLDNQPQHF
>TRBJ1-4|TRBV4-2|-|-
TGTGCCAGCAGCCAACGGGACACGAATGAAAAACTGTTTTTT
CASSQRDTNEKLFF
>TRBJ2-7|TRBV11-2|-|-
TGTGCCAGCAGCTTGGGTAAAACTACGCTAGACTCCGAGCAGTACTTC
CASSLGKTTLDSEQYF
>TRBJ1-5|TRBV9|-|once
TGTGCCAGCAGCCCCGGGACACCTTATAGCAATCAGCCCCAGCATTTT
CASSPGTPYSNQPQHF
>TRBJ1-2|TRBV15|-|-
TGTGCCACCGAAAGCCCGGGAGAGGGCCTTTCTGGCTACACCTTC
CATESPGEGLSGYTF
>TRBJ2-7|TRBV11-2|-|-
TGTGCCAGCAGTCAGGGTGACTACGAGCAGTACTTC
CASSQGDYEQYF
>TRBJ2-1|TRBV9|TRBD1|-
TGTGCCAGCAGCGTTGGGGACAGTCTCTACAATGAGCAGTTCTTC
CASSVGDSLYNEQFF
>TRBJ2-6|TRBV2|-|once
TGTGCCAGCAATTCGCTTTCGGAGAGCTCTGGGGCCAACGTCCTGACTTTC
CASNSLSESSGANVLTF
>TRBJ1-2|TRBV18|-|-
TGTGCCAGCTCATCTTCAGGGGACGATTACAATGGCTACACCTTC
CASSSSGDDYNGYTF
>TRBJ1-2|TRBV5-4|-|-
TGTGCCAGCAGCCCAGACAGGACCTATGGCTACACCTTC
CASSPDRTYGYTF
>TRBJ1-1|TRBV6-1|TRBD1|-
TGTGCCAGCAGTGAATGGGGGACAGGGGGCGCGGTCAACCCTGAAGCTTTCTTT
CASSEWGTGGAVNPEAFF
>TRBJ2-7|TRBV24-1|-|-
TGTGCCACCAGGGCGGCGGGCAGGAGCTCCTACGAGCAGTACTTC
CATRAAGRSSYEQYF
>TRBJ2-3|TRBV11-2|-|-
TGTGCCAGCAGCTTAGAGAGGGGGGGGTCAGATACGCAGTATTTT
CASSLERGGSDTQYF
>TRBJ1-1|TRBV19|-|once
TGTGCCAGTAGTGTCCAAGGGGCCCCTGAAGCTTTCTTT
CASSVQGAPEAFF
>TRBJ2-5|TRBV11-2|TRBD1|-
TGTGCCAGCAGCCCCTACAGGGGACCTCAGGAAGGGGCCCAGTACTTC
CASSPYRGPQEGAQYF
>TRBJ2-7|TRBV27|-|-
TGTGCCAGCAGTTTAAGGGGAAACGAGCAGTACTTC
CASSLRGNEQYF